Described below is a single T cell receptor (beta chain) sequence and its context. Its target is not known. The read ends 3 residues before the CDR3 terminus; that terminus is restored from the germline J gene. immunoSEQ multiplex PCR used an average of roughly 1,100 ng genomic DNA. Some clones are missing from TCRdb's copy, which holds only in-frame ones; the method was immunoSEQ multiplex PCR. Reported are approximately 49,000 clones; the ten largest clones contain around 1.6%. The data belong to a study of T cells in women clearing cervical HPV infection. Study details: Case blood drawn at lesion detection; control blood after infection cleared.

Findings and caveats of the study: CIN3+ cases had significantly higher TCR repertoire richness than controls, but evenness did not differ. Associations may precede or follow infection; HPV-specific or memory T cells were not isolated.

V shed 4 bases and J 5 bases; nucleotides not matched to a gene: 10. The CDR3 has 16 amino acids. Germline V lookup: CDR1 SGHTA, CDR2 FQGNSA. This chain links TRBV7-2 with TRBJ2-3; 9 bases align to TRBD2. This sequence was found in a woman aged 18 to 69 with a cervical HPV16 infection that either progressed to CIN3+ or cleared (not recorded which). Sample: blood buffy coat. CDR3 DNA, as far as it was read: TGTGCCAGCAGCTCAGCCTTAGCGGGAGTAAAAGATACG. As protein: CASSSALAGVKDT. The CDR3 in its entirety is CASSSALAGVKDTQYF. Full variable domain (remainder filled in from reference TRBV7-2 and TRBJ2-3): GAGVSQSPSNKVTEKGKDVELRCDPISGHTALYWYRQSLGQGLEFLIYFQGNSAPDKSGLPSDRFSAERTGGSVSTLTIQRTQQEDSAVYLCASSSALAGVKDTQYFGPGTRLTVL.